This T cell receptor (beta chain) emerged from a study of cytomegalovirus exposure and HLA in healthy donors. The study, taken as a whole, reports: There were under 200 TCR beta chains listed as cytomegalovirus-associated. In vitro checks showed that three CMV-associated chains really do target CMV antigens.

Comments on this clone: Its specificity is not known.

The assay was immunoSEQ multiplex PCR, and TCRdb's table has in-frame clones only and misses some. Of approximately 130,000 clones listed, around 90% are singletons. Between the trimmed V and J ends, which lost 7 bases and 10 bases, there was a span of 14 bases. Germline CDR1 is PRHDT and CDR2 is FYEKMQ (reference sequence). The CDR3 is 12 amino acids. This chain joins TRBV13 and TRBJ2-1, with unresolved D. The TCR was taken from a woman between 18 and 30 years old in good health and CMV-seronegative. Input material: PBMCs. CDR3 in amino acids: CASTPRGKEQFF. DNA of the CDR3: TGTGCCAGCACCCCCCGCGGAAAGGAGCAGTTCTTC.